This T cell receptor (beta chain) was captured by sequencing in a study of Ad26.COV2.S vaccination and SARS-CoV-2 variants. Findings and limits, study-wide: Vaccinees showed greater spike-specific TCR breadth than placebo recipients.

Treatment here: roughly 18 received Ad26.COV2.S at low or high dose, single or two shots; roughly 5 received placebo; per-sample allocation not given. Samples were taken on day 63 after the first vaccine or placebo injection. As to this clone: The antigen is unknown.

The length of the CDR3 is 14 residues. Unmatched junction bases numbered 6, after V lost 7 bases and J lost 4 bases. From germline, CDR1 is ENHRY and CDR2 SYGVKD. Clones were read by immunoSEQ multiplex PCR, and TCRdb kept only the in-frame ones, dropping some. The sample records roughly 450,000 clones, about nine tenths being singletons. The sample consisted of peripheral blood, taken in a trial of Ad26.COV2.S vaccine versus placebo. The rearrangement joins TRBV10-3 to TRBJ2-3; 9 bases map to TRBD1. The sequence came from a person between 18 and 65 years old who received the Ad26.COV2.S COVID-19 vaccine or a placebo. This CDR3 reads CAIKPGQGSDTQYF. The DNA for the CDR3 is TGTGCCATCAAACCGGGACAGGGATCAGATACGCAGTATTTT.